This TCR beta chain was documented in a study of T-cell reconstitution after alpha-beta-depleted transplantation in children. This clonotype was picked up many times. Unique molecular identifiers featured in how the TCRbeta library was prepared. One entry per CDR3 protein, called by TCRdb with MiXCR from the PCR reads. The sample lists 90,000 to 130,000 distinct CDR3 sequences; 10% were seen once. The sequenced sample was PBMCs from the stem cell graft donor, obtained from the stem cell graft. The source is a human donor who donated a stem cell graft to a child with acute lymphoblastic leukemia.

The CDR3: CSASRGLAGAITDTQYF. In nucleotides, the CDR3 is TGCAGTGCTAGCAGGGGACTAGCGGGGGCAATCACAGATACGCAGTATTTT. This chain joins TRBV20-1 and TRBJ2-3; TRBD2 matches 14 bases. The trim removed 3 bases at V and 2 bases at J, leaving 7 bases unmatched. Germline V lookup: CDR1 DFQATT, CDR2 SNEGSKA (reference sequence). This CDR3 is built from 17 residues.